This T cell receptor (beta chain) was sequenced during a study of B cell selection in AIRE deficiency. Sorted regulatory T cells were CD4-positive, CD25-high and CD127-low or negative. The germline V gene encodes CDR1 LNHNV and CDR2 YYDKDF (reference sequence). The ends lost 3 bases at V and 2 bases at J; junction bases unmatched: 13. The CDR3 consists of 19 residues. Profiled with immunoSEQ multiplex PCR; TCRdb holds only in-frame clones, not every one. The top ten clones hold about 0.92% of a sample with around 18,000 clones, 85% to 95% of them seen once. The TCR sequence derives from a human donor in good health. The chain joins TRBV15 to TRBJ1-5, with 10 bases aligning to TRBD1. The sequencing input was CD4+CD25+ Tregs sorted from PBMCs. CDR3 residues: CATSSDRDRGFWGNQPQHF. CDR3 nucleotides: TGTGCCACCAGCAGCGACCGGGACAGGGGATTTTGGGGCAATCAGCCCCAGCATTTT.